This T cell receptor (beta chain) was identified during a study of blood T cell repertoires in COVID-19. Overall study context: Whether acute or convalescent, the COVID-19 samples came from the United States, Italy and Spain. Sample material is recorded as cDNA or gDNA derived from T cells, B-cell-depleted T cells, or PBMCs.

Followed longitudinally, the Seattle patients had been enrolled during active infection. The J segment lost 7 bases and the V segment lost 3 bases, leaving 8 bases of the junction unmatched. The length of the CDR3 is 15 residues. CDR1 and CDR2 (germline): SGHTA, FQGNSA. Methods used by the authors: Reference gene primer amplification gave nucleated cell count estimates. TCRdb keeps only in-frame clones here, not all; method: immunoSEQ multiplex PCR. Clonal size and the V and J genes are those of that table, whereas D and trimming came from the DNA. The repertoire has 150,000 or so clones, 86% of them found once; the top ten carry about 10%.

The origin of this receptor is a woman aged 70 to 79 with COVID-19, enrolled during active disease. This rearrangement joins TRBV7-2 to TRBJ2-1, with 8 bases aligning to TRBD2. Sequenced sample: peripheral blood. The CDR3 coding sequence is TGTGCCAGCAGCTTTCGGGGGGGCCCTCCAAATGAGCAGTTCTTC. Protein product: CASSFRGGPPNEQFF.